This TCR beta chain was obtained from a study of cytomegalovirus exposure and HLA in healthy donors. The PCR used 60 Vbeta and 13 Jbeta primers. Assay: immunoSEQ multiplex PCR; the TCRdb copy retains only in-frame clones and omits some. The sample holds more than 100,000 clones, around 72% seen once. Looked up from germline, CDR1 is SNHLY and CDR2 is FYNNEI. CDR3 length: 14 residues. With V trimmed by 7 bases and J by 5 bases, 5 bases remained unmatched. The study, taken as a whole, reports: The authors later found most CMV-associated TCR beta chains appeared HLA-restricted.

To note about this clone: Its antigen is unidentified.

The sequence came from a man between 50 and 59 years old in good health and CMV-seropositive. Sequenced sample: PBMCs. The chain recombines TRBV2 with TRBJ2-2; 9 bases are a match to TRBD2. CDR3 residues: CASKLAGQTGELFF. CDR3 coding DNA: TGTGCCAGCAAACTAGCGGGTCAGACCGGGGAGCTGTTTTTT.